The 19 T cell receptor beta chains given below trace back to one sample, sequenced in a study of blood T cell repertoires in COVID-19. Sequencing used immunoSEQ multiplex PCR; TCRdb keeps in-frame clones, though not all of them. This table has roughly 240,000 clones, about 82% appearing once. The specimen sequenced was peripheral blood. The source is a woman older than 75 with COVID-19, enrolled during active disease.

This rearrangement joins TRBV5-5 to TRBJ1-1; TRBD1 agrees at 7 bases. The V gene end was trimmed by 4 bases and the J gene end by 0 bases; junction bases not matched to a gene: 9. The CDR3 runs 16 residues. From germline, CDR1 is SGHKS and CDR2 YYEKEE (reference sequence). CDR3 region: CASSRIFQGVNTEAFF. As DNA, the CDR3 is TGTGCCAGCAGCCGAATCTTTCAGGGGGTGAACACTGAAGCTTTCTTT.

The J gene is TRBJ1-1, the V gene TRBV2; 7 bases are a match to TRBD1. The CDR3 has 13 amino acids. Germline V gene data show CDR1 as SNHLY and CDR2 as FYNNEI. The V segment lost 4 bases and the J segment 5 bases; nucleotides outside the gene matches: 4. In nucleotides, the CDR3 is TGTGCCAGCAGTGTCGACAGGGAGACTGAAGCTTTCTTT. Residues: CASSVDRETEAFF.

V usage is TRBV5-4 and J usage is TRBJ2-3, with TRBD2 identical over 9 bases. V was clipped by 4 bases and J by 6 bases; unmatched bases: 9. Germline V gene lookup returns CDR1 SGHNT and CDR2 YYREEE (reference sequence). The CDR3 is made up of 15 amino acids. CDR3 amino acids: CASSRTLAGWDTQYF. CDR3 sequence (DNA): TGTGCCAGCAGCCGAACTCTAGCGGGGTGGGATACGCAGTATTTT.

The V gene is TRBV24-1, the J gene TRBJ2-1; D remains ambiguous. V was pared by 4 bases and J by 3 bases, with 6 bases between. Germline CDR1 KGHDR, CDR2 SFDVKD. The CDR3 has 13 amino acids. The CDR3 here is CATSDSVYNEQFF. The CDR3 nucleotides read TGTGCCACCAGTGACTCTGTCTACAATGAGCAGTTCTTC.

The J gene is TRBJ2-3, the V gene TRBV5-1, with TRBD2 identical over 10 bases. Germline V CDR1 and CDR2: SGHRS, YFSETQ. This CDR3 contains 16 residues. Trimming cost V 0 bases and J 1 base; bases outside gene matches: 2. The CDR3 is CASSLDLAGGTDTQYF. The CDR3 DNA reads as TGCGCCAGCAGCTTGGATCTAGCGGGGGGCACAGATACGCAGTATTTT.

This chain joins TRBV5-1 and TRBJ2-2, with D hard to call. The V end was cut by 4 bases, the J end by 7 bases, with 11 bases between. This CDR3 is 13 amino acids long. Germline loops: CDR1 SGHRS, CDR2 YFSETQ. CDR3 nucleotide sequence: TGCGCCAGCAGCGCGATACCAAGCGGGGAGCTGTTTTTT. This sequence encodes CASSAIPSGELFF. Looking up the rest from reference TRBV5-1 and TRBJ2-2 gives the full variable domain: KAGVTQTPRYLIKTRGQQVTLSCSPISGHRSVSWYQQTPGQGLQFLFEYFSETQRNKGNFPGRFSGRQFSNSRSEMNVSTLELGDSALYLCASSAIPSGELFFGEGSRLTVL.

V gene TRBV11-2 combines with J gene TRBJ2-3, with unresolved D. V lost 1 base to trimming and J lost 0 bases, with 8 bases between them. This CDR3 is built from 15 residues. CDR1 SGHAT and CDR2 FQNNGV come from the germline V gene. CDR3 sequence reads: CASSLGAPSTDTQYF. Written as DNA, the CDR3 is TGTGCCAGCAGCTTAGGGGCGCCGAGCACAGATACGCAGTATTTT.

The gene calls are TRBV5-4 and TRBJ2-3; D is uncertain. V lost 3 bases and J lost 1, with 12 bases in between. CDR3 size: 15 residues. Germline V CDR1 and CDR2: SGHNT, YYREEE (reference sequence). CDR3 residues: CASSSSPVRTDTQYF. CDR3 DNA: TGTGCCAGCAGCTCATCCCCGGTTCGCACAGATACGCAGTATTTT.

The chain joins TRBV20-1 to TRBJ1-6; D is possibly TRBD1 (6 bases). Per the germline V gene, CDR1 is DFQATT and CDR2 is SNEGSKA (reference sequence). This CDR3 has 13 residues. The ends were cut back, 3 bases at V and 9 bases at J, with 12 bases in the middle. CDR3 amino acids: CSASRDTSSPLHF. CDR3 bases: TGCAGTGCTAGTCGGGACACCAGTTCACCCCTCCACTTT.

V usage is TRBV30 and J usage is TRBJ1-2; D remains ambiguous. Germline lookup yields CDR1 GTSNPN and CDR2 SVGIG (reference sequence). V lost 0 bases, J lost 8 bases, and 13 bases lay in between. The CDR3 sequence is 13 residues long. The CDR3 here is CAWSVPVTQGYTF. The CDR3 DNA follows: TGTGCCTGGAGTGTACCCGTTACGCAGGGCTACACCTTC.

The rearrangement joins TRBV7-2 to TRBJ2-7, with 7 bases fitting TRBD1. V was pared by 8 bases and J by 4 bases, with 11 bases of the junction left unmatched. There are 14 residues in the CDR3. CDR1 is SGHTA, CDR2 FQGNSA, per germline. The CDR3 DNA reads TGTGCCAGCGCACAGGGGACCATCGGGTACGAGCAGTACTTC. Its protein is CASAQGTIGYEQYF.

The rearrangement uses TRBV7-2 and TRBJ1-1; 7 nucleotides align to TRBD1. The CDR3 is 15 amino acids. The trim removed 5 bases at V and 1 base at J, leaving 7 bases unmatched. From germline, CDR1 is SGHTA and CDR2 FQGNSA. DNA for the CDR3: TGTGCCAGCAGCGCCCAGGGACAGAGGAACACTGAAGCTTTCTTT. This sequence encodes CASSAQGQRNTEAFF.

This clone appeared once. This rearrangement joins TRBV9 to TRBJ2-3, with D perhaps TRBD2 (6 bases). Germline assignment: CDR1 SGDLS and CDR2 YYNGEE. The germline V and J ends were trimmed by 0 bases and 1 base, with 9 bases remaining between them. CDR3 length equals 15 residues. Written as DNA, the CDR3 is TGTGCCAGCAGCGTAGGAGGGACTGGCACAGATACGCAGTATTTT. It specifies CASSVGGTGTDTQYF.

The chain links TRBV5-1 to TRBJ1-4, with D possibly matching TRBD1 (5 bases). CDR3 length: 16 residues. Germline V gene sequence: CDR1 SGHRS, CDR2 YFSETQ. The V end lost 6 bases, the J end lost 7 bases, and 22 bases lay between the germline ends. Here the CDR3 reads CASTQGDSLVIEKLFF. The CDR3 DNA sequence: TGCGCCAGCACCCAGGGTGACAGTTTGGTTATTGAAAAACTGTTTTTT.

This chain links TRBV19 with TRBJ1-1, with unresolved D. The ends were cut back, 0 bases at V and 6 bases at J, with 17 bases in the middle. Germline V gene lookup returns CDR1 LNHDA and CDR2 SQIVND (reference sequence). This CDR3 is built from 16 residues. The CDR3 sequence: CASSIDLQVSSSEAFF. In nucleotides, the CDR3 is TGTGCCAGTAGTATAGATCTTCAGGTCTCTTCCTCTGAAGCTTTCTTT.

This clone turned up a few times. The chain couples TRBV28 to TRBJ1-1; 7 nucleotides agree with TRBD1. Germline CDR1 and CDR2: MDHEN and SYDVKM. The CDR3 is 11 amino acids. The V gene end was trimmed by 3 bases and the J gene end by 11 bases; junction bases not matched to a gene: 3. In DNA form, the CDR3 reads TGTGCCAGCAGTTTCGGCAGGGGGGCTTTCTTT. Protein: CASSFGRGAFF.

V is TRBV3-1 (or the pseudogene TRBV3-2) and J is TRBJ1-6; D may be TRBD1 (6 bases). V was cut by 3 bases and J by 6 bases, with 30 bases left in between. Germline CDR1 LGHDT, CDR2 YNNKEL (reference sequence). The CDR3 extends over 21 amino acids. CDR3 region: CASSHESQGHSYALSNSPLHF. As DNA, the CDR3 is TGTGCCAGCAGCCACGAAAGTCAGGGGCACTCCTACGCTCTTAGTAATTCACCCCTCCACTTT.

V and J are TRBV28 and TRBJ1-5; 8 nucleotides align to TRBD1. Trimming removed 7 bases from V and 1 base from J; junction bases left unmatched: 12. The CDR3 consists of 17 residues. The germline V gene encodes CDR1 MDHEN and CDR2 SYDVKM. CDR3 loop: CASTMTGATSSNQPQHF. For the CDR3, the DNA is TGTGCCAGCACCATGACAGGGGCCACGTCCAGCAATCAGCCCCAGCATTTT.

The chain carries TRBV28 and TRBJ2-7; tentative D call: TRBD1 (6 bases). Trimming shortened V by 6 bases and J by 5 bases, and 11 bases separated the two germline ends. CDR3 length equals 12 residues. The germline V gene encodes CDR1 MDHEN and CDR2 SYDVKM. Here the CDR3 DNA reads TGTGCCAGCAGCTCTTACAGGGACGAGCAGTACGTC. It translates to CASSSYRDEQYV.